The 2 T cell receptor beta chains listed next were all sequenced from one sample in a study of PD-L1 blockade in urothelial cancer. TCRdb keeps only in-frame clones here, not all; method: immunoSEQ multiplex PCR. Of about 130,000 clones listed, 70% to 85% are singletons. Time point noted: pretreatment peripheral blood. The sequences come from PBMCs, collected around atezolizumab (anti-PD-L1) treatment. The receptors were sampled from a man aged 50 or older with urothelial cancer.

V is TRBV21-1 and J is TRBJ2-7; the listed D gene, TRBD1, was not tested against the DNA. TRBV21-1 counts as a pseudogene. This CDR3 has 12 amino acids. CDR3 residues: CAITHQSYEQYF. The CDR3 DNA reads TGTGCCATAACGCATCAGTCCTACGAGCAGTACTTC.

The V and J genes are TRBV19 and TRBJ2-7; D is perhaps TRBD1 (6 bases). CDR1 and CDR2 (germline): LNHDA, SQIVND (reference sequence). The CDR3 length is 14 residues. Trimming cost V 3 bases and J 1 base, with 10 bases left between them. The CDR3 DNA sequence: TGTGCCAGTAGTATCTACAGGGATTCCTACGAGCAGTACTTC. Translation: CASSIYRDSYEQYF. Together with reference TRBV19 and TRBJ2-7, the CDR3 gives the full variable domain: DGGITQSPKYLFRKEGQNVTLSCEQNLNHDAMYWYRQDPGQGLRLIYYSQIVNDFQKGDIAEGYSVSREKKESFPLTVTSAQKNPTAFYLCASSIYRDSYEQYFGPGTRLTVT.